This T cell receptor (beta chain) was obtained from a study of T-cell reconstitution after alpha-beta-depleted transplantation in children. The study's findings and limits: Several hundred rapidly expanded clones from non-depleted graft cells reportedly supplied alpha-beta T cells about two months post-transplant. Surviving recipient T cells and intrathymic progenitors accounted for some patients' high TCRbeta diversity at day 60. Newly produced T cells mostly provided counts and TCRbeta diversity after one year, as hyperexpanded clones declined.

This clonotype was found many times. The antigen remains undetermined. This CDR3 region has 17 residues. The germline V gene encodes CDR1 SGHKS and CDR2 YYEKEE (reference sequence). The germline V and J ends were trimmed by 4 bases and 0 bases, with 19 bases remaining between them. Unique molecular identifiers were used in preparing the TCRbeta library. TCRdb re-called the PCR reads through MiXCR, storing one row per CDR3 protein. The sample holds roughly 45,000 distinct CDR3 sequences; approximately 9.2% are singletons and the top ten take about 26%. Sequencing was performed on PBMCs, mostly from graft donor cells, taken 60 days after TCRalphabeta/CD19-depleted stem cell transplant. The chain links TRBV5-5 to TRBJ1-1; a possible D gene is TRBD1 (5 bases). This clonotype was obtained from a male patient aged 2 to 10 who had a stem cell transplant for chronic granulomatous disease, so the T cells may come from the graft donor. The CDR3 DNA sequence: TGTGCCAGCAGCCCATCGGGGAGGGGCCACATGAACACTGAAGCTTTCTTT. It encodes CASSPSGRGHMNTEAFF.